The 15 T cell receptor beta chains below all came from one sample that was sequenced in a study of CD8+CD57+ T cells in acquired aplastic anemia. Template material for TCR beta VDJ and CDR3 profiling consisted of genomic DNA. From the reads, TCRdb called clonotypes with MiXCR, one entry per CDR3 protein. The data hold just over 450,000 distinct CDR3 sequences, with roughly 34% observed a single time. All sequencing subjects had displayed CD8+CD57+ cell expansion on flow cytometry. The sequenced sample consisted of sorted CD4+, CD8+, or CD8+CD57+ T cells (not recorded which) from PBMCs. These TCRs come from a human donor with aplastic anemia.

The chain has TRBV19 and TRBJ2-4; 12 bases line up with TRBD2. The CDR3 has 17 residues. Looked up from germline, CDR1 is LNHDA and CDR2 is SQIVND (reference sequence). V trimming: 5 bases; J trimming: 2 bases; junction bases outside the gene matches: 7. The CDR3 here is CASSFVTSGRTKNIQYF. The CDR3 DNA is TGTGCCAGTAGTTTCGTGACTAGCGGGAGAACCAAAAACATTCAGTACTTC.

This clonotype has only a few counts. The germline gene is not matched at one end of the junction; a read error may be the cause. V gene TRBV10-1 combines with J gene TRBJ2-2, with D tentatively TRBD2 (5 bases). Germline lookup yields CDR1 WNHNN and CDR2 SYGVQD (reference sequence). This CDR3 is 16 amino acids long. DNA of the CDR3: TGTGCCAGCAGTTACCTTTCAGCGGCGGTTGCCGGGGAGCTGTTTTTT. It yields the protein CASSYLSAAVAGELFF.

This clonotype was seen a few times. One base away lies a much larger clone, so this may be a sequencing read error. V and J are TRBV10-3 and TRBJ2-1; maybe TRBD2 (5 bases). Germline loops: CDR1 ENHRY, CDR2 SYGVKD. The CDR3 has 17 residues. V gave up 4 bases and J gave up 6 bases, with 22 bases separating them. The CDR3 DNA sequence: TGTGCCATCAGTGGGCCGCGAGGCAGCGGTTCGGTCAATGAGCAGTTCTTC. This translates into CAISGPRGSGSVNEQFF.

This clonotype was seen only a few times. V is TRBV5-1 and J is TRBJ2-7, with D perhaps TRBD1 (6 bases). Germline CDR1 and CDR2: SGHRS and YFSETQ. V lost 4 bases to trimming and J lost 1 base, with 15 bases between them. The CDR3 loop spans 15 amino acids. CDR3 nucleotides: TGCGCCAGCAGCAGGTGGCAGGGGAGTTCCTACGAGCAGTACTTC. Protein: CASSRWQGSSYEQYF.

The genes are TRBV10-2 and TRBJ2-7, with TRBD1 matching over 7 bases. Trimming removed 4 bases from V and 7 bases from J; junction bases left unmatched: 10. Germline loops: CDR1 WSHSY, CDR2 SAAADI. The CDR3 has 14 amino acids. CDR3 sequence: CASSGAGGVGEQYF. CDR3 DNA sequence: TGCGCCAGCAGTGGGGCAGGGGGAGTGGGGGAGCAGTACTTC.

V and J are TRBV9 and TRBJ2-5, with 9 bases fitting TRBD1. The CDR3 consists of 15 residues. V was clipped by 0 bases and J by 5 bases; unmatched bases: 5. Per germline, CDR1 SGDLS and CDR2 YYNGEE. The CDR3 here is CASSVEDRGWETQYF. Here the CDR3 DNA reads TGTGCCAGCAGCGTAGAGGACAGGGGCTGGGAGACCCAGTACTTC.

The chain employs TRBV20-1 and TRBJ1-1; TRBD1 aligns across 7 bases. V shed 0 bases, J shed 4 bases, and the junction held 11 bases outside the gene matches. Per the germline V gene, CDR1 is DFQATT and CDR2 is SNEGSKA (reference sequence). CDR3 size: 16 residues. The CDR3 coding sequence is TGCAGTGCTAGAGATCGATGGGGGACAGCTACCACTGAAGCTTTCTTT. As protein: CSARDRWGTATTEAFF.

The chain joins TRBV5-8 to TRBJ2-7; D possibly corresponds to TRBD1 (5 bases). The CDR3 loop spans 15 amino acids. Germline V lookup: CDR1 SGHTS, CDR2 YDEGEE. Trimming took 5 bases from V and 2 from J, leaving 17 bases between them. CDR3 residues: CASSLYDSRTYEQYF. As DNA, the CDR3 is TGTGCCAGCAGTCTATACGACAGCCGAACCTACGAGCAGTACTTC.

The chain combines TRBV19 with TRBJ2-7, with D unclear. CDR1 is LNHDA and CDR2 is SQIVND in the germline V gene (reference sequence). The CDR3 contains 12 residues. Trimming cost V 9 bases and J 8 bases, with 17 bases left between them. In DNA, the CDR3 is TGTGCCAGCAGCTTAGCCCCCGACCAGCAGTACTTC. Translation: CASSLAPDQQYF.

The chain uses TRBV25-1 and TRBJ1-2; the match to TRBD1 covers 8 bases. The length of the CDR3 is 16 residues. The V gene end was trimmed by 5 bases and the J gene end by 6 bases; junction bases not matched to a gene: 14. Germline CDR1 reads MGHDK; CDR2 reads SYGVNS. CDR3 amino acids: CASSSIRGLSGDGYTF. CDR3 nucleotide sequence: TGTGCCAGCAGTTCGATCAGGGGGCTGTCCGGGGATGGCTACACCTTC.

This clonotype was observed at least ten times. V is TRBV7-2 and J is TRBJ2-7; the match to TRBD1 covers 7 bases. From germline, CDR1 is SGHTA and CDR2 FQGNSA. J was trimmed by 6 bases and V by 4 bases; bases with no gene match: 12. The length of the CDR3 is 15 residues. The CDR3 is CASSSIPGTEVEQYF. As DNA, the CDR3 is TGTGCCAGCAGCTCGATCCCGGGGACAGAGGTCGAGCAGTACTTC.

The rearrangement joins TRBV11-2 to TRBJ1-1; D might be TRBD1 (6 bases). Germline V CDR1 and CDR2: SGHAT, FQNNGV. The V and J ends lost 5 bases and 1 base respectively, with 14 bases between them. CDR3 length equals 15 residues. CDR3 in DNA: TGTGCCAGCAGCCCCCGATCGACAGGGAACACTGAAGCTTTCTTT. It specifies CASSPRSTGNTEAFF. Full variable domain (remainder filled in from reference TRBV11-2 and TRBJ1-1): EAGVAQSPRYKIIEKRQSVAFWCNPISGHATLYWYQQILGQGPKLLIQFQNNGVVDDSQLPKDRFSAERLKGVDSTLKIQPAKLEDSAVYLCASSPRSTGNTEAFFGQGTRLTVV.

This clonotype appeared a few times. The V call is TRBV10-3, the J call TRBJ2-3; 7 positions agree with TRBD2. V shed 10 bases and J 9 bases; nucleotides not matched to a gene: 22. Germline V gene data show CDR1 as ENHRY and CDR2 as SYGVKD. This CDR3 contains 16 residues. CDR3 amino acids: CASSSLRGSQPTTQYF. In DNA, the CDR3 is TGTGCCAGCAGCTCCCTGCGGGGGAGCCAACCAACAACGCAGTATTTT.

This clonotype was recorded once. CDR3 sequence (DNA): TGTGCCAGCAGCTTAAATGTGGTTTCCTACGAGCAGTACTTC. It specifies CASSLNVVSYEQYF. This chain uses TRBV11-2 with TRBJ2-7; unclear D gene. The CDR3 loop spans 14 amino acids. Trimming took 2 bases from V and 1 from J, leaving 9 bases between them. Per the germline V gene, CDR1 is SGHAT and CDR2 is FQNNGV.

This clonotype was counted ten times or more. The chain links TRBV24-1 to TRBJ1-2; the D is unclear. In germline, CDR1 is KGHDR, CDR2 SFDVKD. Trimming took off 5 bases at V and 0 bases at J, with 9 bases between the two ends. This CDR3 is 14 amino acids long. CDR3 loop: CATSAPGANYGYTF. The DNA for the CDR3 is TGTGCCACCAGTGCACCAGGAGCTAACTATGGCTACACCTTC.